These T cell receptor beta chains were read from a single sample in a study of control samples from healthy donors and cancer patients. Sequencing was performed with immunoSEQ multiplex PCR; in TCRdb, only in-frame clones are kept and a portion is missing. The sample yields 150,000 or so clones, approximately 93% seen once. The sequenced sample consisted of blood. The receptor set was obtained from a man aged 50 or older in good health. The CDR3 runs from the conserved cysteine through the conserved F or W. The order of the fields is V gene, clone size, D gene, J gene, CDR3 DNA, CDR3 protein. A D gene is named only where the DNA matches it firmly. A clone size is listed for some rows: how often the clone was seen (once, few, many), or a class if it is expanded.

TRBV7-3	.	TRBD2	TRBJ2-3	TGTGCCAGCAGCCCCACCTCTATTAGAGCGGGAGACACGCAGTATTTT	CASSPTSIRAGDTQYF
TRBV29-1	.	.	TRBJ2-7	TGCGGCGTTGATGTAGGCGGGACACTTTCCTACGAGCAGTACTTC	CGVDVGGTLSYEQYF
TRBV15	.	TRBD2	TRBJ2-7	TGTGCCACCGAGACCGGGACTAGCGGGAGAGGCGAGCAGTACTTC	CATETGTSGRGEQYF
TRBV2	.	TRBD1	TRBJ2-3	TGTGCCAGCATCGACAGGGTCACAGATACGCAGTATTTT	CASIDRVTDTQYF
TRBV27	.	.	TRBJ2-1	TGTGCCAGCAGTTTATTTGTCCACAATGAGCAGTTCTTC	CASSLFVHNEQFF
TRBV3-1/TRBV3-2	.	TRBD2	TRBJ2-1	TGTGCCAGCGGGACTAGCGGAAGCTACAATGAGCAGTTCTTC	CASGTSGSYNEQFF
TRBV25-1	.	TRBD1	TRBJ2-7	TGTGCCAGCAGTGAAGGAAGGACAGGGAATCTCTACGAGCAGTACTTC	CASSEGRTGNLYEQYF
TRBV7-7	few	TRBD1	TRBJ2-1	TGTGCTAGCAGCCCACAGGGGGCAGGTGTCAATGAGCAGTTCTTC	CASSPQGAGVNEQFF
TRBV28	.	TRBD1	TRBJ2-5	TGTGCCAGCAGTAAGGGAGGACAGGGACAAGAGACCCAGTACTTC	CASSKGGQGQETQYF
TRBV7-9	.	.	TRBJ1-2	TGTGCCAGCATTTGGGAGCGTGAAAAGGGAGATGGCTACACCTTC	CASIWEREKGDGYTF
TRBV11-2	once	TRBD2	TRBJ2-7	TGTGCCAGCAGCTTAACTAGCGGGAGAGCTTCCCGATCCTACGAGCAGTACTTC	CASSLTSGRASRSYEQYF
TRBV19	.	.	TRBJ2-3	TGTGCCAGTAGTCAGCGCCCCAGCACAGATACGCAGTATTTT	CASSQRPSTDTQYF
TRBV5-1	.	.	TRBJ2-1	TGCGCCAGCAGCGCCTTGGGGGACAATGAGCAGTTCTTC	CASSALGDNEQFF
TRBV11-2	.	TRBD2	TRBJ2-7	TGTGCCAGCAGCATCTCCGGGACTAGATATTACGAGCAGTACTTC	CASSISGTRYYEQYF
TRBV6-5	.	.	TRBJ1-6	TGTGCCAGCAGCATTATTACCAGTTCACCCCTCCACTTT	CASSIITSSPLHF
TRBV28	few	TRBD2	TRBJ2-7	TGTGCCAGCCTTCGACTAGCGGGAGGCGAGCAGTACTTC	CASLRLAGGEQYF
TRBV9	.	.	TRBJ2-1	TGTGCCAGCAGCAGAGCCGGCACGGGCGCAACGAATGAGCAGTTCTTC	CASSRAGTGATNEQFF
TRBV10-3	.	TRBD2	TRBJ2-5	TGTGCCATCAGTGAAGTCCCTACTAGCGGGAGGACTTTCCAAGAGACCCAGTACTTC	CAISEVPTSGRTFQETQYF
TRBV30	.	.	TRBJ2-7	TGTGCCTGGAGTCAAACCTACGAGCAGTACTTC	CAWSQTYEQYF
TRBV27	.	TRBD1	TRBJ2-3	TGTGCCAGCAGTTTATCGCAAGGAGGGACAGGGCGGGATACGCAGTATTTT	CASSLSQGGTGRDTQYF
TRBV29-1	once	TRBD1	TRBJ1-5	TGCAGCGTAGGACAGGGGACCCAGCCCCAGCATTTT	CSVGQGTQPQHF
TRBV3-1/TRBV3-2	.	.	TRBJ2-5	TGTGCCAGTAGGGCGGACCCCCAAGAGACCCAGTACTTC	CASRADPQETQYF
TRBV10-1	.	.	TRBJ2-3	TGCGCCAGCAGTGACCACGGAAATACGCAGTATTTT	CASSDHGNTQYF
TRBV28	.	.	TRBJ2-3	TGTGCCAGCACCCAATTCGCGGCAGATACGCAGTATTTT	CASTQFAADTQYF
TRBV4-1	.	.	TRBJ2-7	TGCGCCAGCAGCATGGGTACCTACGAGCAGTACTTC	CASSMGTYEQYF
TRBV6-5	.	.	TRBJ2-3	TGTGCCAGCAGTTACTCGATGGGTGGGCCCACAGATACGCAGTATTTT	CASSYSMGGPTDTQYF
TRBV10-3	.	.	TRBJ1-2	TGTGCCATCAGTGAGTCTGGGAATGGCTACACCTTC	CAISESGNGYTF
TRBV27	once	TRBD1	TRBJ1-1	TGTGCCAGCATAAACAGGGGAGCGGGCACTGAAGCTTTCTTT	CASINRGAGTEAFF
TRBV5-1	.	.	TRBJ2-1	TGCGCCAGCAGCTTGGTGGGGGTTGGAGCCAATGAGCAGTTCTTC	CASSLVGVGANEQFF
TRBV18	.	TRBD1	TRBJ2-7	TGTGCCAGCTCACCCTCGACAGGGTCCTACGAGCAGTACTTC	CASSPSTGSYEQYF
TRBV5-4	.	.	TRBJ1-1	TGTGCCAGCAGCTTGGAGAGAAACACTGAAGCTTTCTTT	CASSLERNTEAFF
TRBV10-3	.	.	TRBJ1-5	TGTGCCATCAGAAGGGAGGGAGGCAATCAGCCCCAGCATTTT	CAIRREGGNQPQHF
TRBV27	.	.	TRBJ2-1	TGTGCCAGCTGGAGGGCAGGAAAGATGAATGAGCAGTTCTTC	CASWRAGKMNEQFF
TRBV11-2	.	.	TRBJ2-5	TGTGCCAGCAGCTTATACGAAGGTGGGGAGACCCAGTACTTC	CASSLYEGGETQYF
TRBV29-1	once	.	TRBJ1-2	TGCAGCGTTGAAGGGGCAGGGACCTATGGCTACACCTTC	CSVEGAGTYGYTF
TRBV5-4	.	TRBD2	TRBJ2-2	TGTGCCAGCAGCGCCTGGACTAGCGGGAGGAACACCGGGGAGCTGTTTTTT	CASSAWTSGRNTGELFF
TRBV12-3/TRBV12-4	.	.	TRBJ1-2	TGTGCCAGCAGCCGCCGGGTGGGCTACACCTTC	CASSRRVGYTF
TRBV30	.	.	TRBJ2-7	TGTGCCTGGAGACGGAGCGTTCTCTACGAGCAGTACTTC	CAWRRSVLYEQYF
TRBV10-2	.	TRBD1	TRBJ2-3	TGCGCCAGCAGTGTCCCCCTGACAGGGACCCTCACAGATACGCAGTATTTT	CASSVPLTGTLTDTQYF
TRBV6-6	.	.	TRBJ1-5	TGTGCCAGCACCCAAATTAAACAGGGTCAGCCCCAGCATTTT	CASTQIKQGQPQHF
TRBV5-1	.	TRBD2	TRBJ2-2	TGCGCCAGCAGCACCGGGACTAGCGTCGACACCGGGGAGCTGTTTTTT	CASSTGTSVDTGELFF
TRBV5-1	once	TRBD2	TRBJ2-1	TGCGCCAGCAGCTTGAAACCCGGAAGATTCCTAGCGGGAGGCCGCCAGGACAATGAGCAGTTCTTC	CASSLKPGRFLAGGRQDNEQFF
TRBV5-1	.	TRBD2	TRBJ2-5	TGCGCCAGCAGCTTGGGGCCGGGACTAGAAGAGACCCAGTACTTC	CASSLGPGLEETQYF
TRBV5-5	.	TRBD1	TRBJ1-1	TGTGCCAGCAGGGTGACAGGGGGCGTTGGTGGGAACACTGAAGCTTTCTTT	CASRVTGGVGGNTEAFF
TRBV29-1	.	TRBD1	TRBJ1-1	TGCAGCGTGGCGGACAGGGAGGAGCACACTGAAGCTTTCTTT	CSVADREEHTEAFF
TRBV12-3/TRBV12-4	.	.	TRBJ2-4	TGTGCCGTCACAGGAGGTGCCAAAAACATTCAGTACTTC	CAVTGGAKNIQYF
TRBV6-6	.	TRBD1	TRBJ1-4	TGTGCCAGCAGTCAGGGACAGGGCTATAAAGAAAAACTGTTTTTT	CASSQGQGYKEKLFF
TRBV6-5	.	.	TRBJ1-2	TGTGCCAGCAGTCTCGCAGGGTATGGCTACACCTTC	CASSLAGYGYTF
TRBV6-6	once	.	TRBJ1-1	TGTGCCAGCAGTTACTCAAAAGGCGAAGCTTTCTTT	CASSYSKGEAFF
TRBV4-1	.	TRBD1	TRBJ1-1	TGCGCCAGCAGCCACGGGACAGGGGGGATTGGCACTGAAGCTTTCTTT	CASSHGTGGIGTEAFF
TRBV18	.	.	TRBJ1-3	TGTGCCAGCTCACCAACCTCAGGAAACACCATATATTTT	CASSPTSGNTIYF
TRBV18	.	TRBD1	TRBJ1-1	TGTGCCAGCTCACCGGCCGGGACAGCCCCAAAAGAAGCTTTCTTT	CASSPAGTAPKEAFF
TRBV20-1	once	.	TRBJ2-3	TGCAGTGCCAGTAGGGAGCCAGATACGCAGTATTTT	CSASREPDTQYF